This note documents a single TCR beta chain sequence. The sample belongs to a study of radiation and T cells in renal cell carcinoma. Regarding time point: baseline pretreatment blood. The sample's treatment: 15 Gy SBRT to primary tumor, nephrectomy 4 weeks later. Unmatched junction bases numbered 14, after V lost 6 bases and J lost 4 bases. Germline V gene sequence: CDR1 SNHLY, CDR2 FYNNEI. The CDR3 spans 16 residues. Sequencing used immunoSEQ multiplex PCR; TCRdb keeps in-frame clones, though not all of them. This table holds over 120,000 clones, approximately 90% found once. The rearrangement links TRBV2 to TRBJ2-7; TRBD1 matches 8 bases. Sequenced here: blood, sampled from a patient whose treatment included radiotherapy and nephrectomy. This sequence originates from a woman between 45 and 60 years old with renal cell carcinoma. CDR3 region: CASSARRTGLNYEQYF. The CDR3 nucleotides read TGTGCCAGCAGCGCCCGCCGGACAGGGCTCAATTACGAGCAGTACTTC. The variable domain in full, with the rest retrieved from reference TRBV2 and TRBJ2-7, is EPEVTQTPSHQVTQMGQEVILRCVPISNHLYFYWYRQILGQKVEFLVSFYNNEISEKSEIFDDQFSVERPDGSNFTLKIRSTKLEDSAMYFCASSARRTGLNYEQYFGPGTRLTVT.